This passage covers 10 T cell receptor beta chains from one sample sequenced in a study of shared clonotypes between healthy human individuals. Clones were sequenced by immunoSEQ multiplex PCR, and TCRdb holds only the in-frame ones, with some missing. The repertoire has roughly 2.2 million clones, approximately 95% of them found once; the top ten carry about 0.39%. Source material: naive CD4+ T cells from PBMCs. Described subset: CD45RA+ positively selected. Every receptor here comes from a man aged 18 to 30 in good health. Some clones in this sample may be carry-over from other donors' samples.

J is TRBJ2-3 and V is TRBV6-5, with D maybe TRBD2 (6 bases). V lost 8 bases, J lost 1 base, and 13 bases lay in between. Germline V CDR1 and CDR2: MNHEY, SVGAGI. The CDR3 extends over 14 amino acids. The CDR3 loop is CASGVREGTDTQYF. Here the CDR3 DNA reads TGTGCCAGCGGGGTCAGGGAGGGCACAGATACGCAGTATTTT.

The CDR3 protein is CASSFGQGRAGELFF. CDR3 in DNA: TGTGCCAGCAGTTTTGGACAGGGAAGAGCCGGGGAGCTGTTTTTT. The chain combines TRBV6-4 with TRBJ2-2; 8 bases align to TRBD1. The V segment lost 5 bases and the J segment 6 bases; nucleotides outside the gene matches: 8. The length of the CDR3 is 15 residues. CDR1 and CDR2 from the germline V gene are MRHNA and SNTAGT.

This clone was seen only once. CDR3 nucleotides: TGTGCCAGCAGTTCCCGGCGGGCAGGCCTCTATGGCTACACCTTC. Its protein product is CASSSRRAGLYGYTF. V gene TRBV28 combines with J gene TRBJ1-2; D is uncertain. The V and J ends lost 4 bases and 4 bases respectively, with 16 bases between them. CDR1 is MDHEN and CDR2 is SYDVKM in the germline V gene. CDR3 length: 15 amino acids.

The rearrangement links TRBV4-1 to TRBJ2-3; 13 positions agree with TRBD2. V was clipped by 2 bases and J by 10 bases; unmatched bases: 9. This CDR3 spans 16 amino acids. From germline, CDR1 is MGHRA and CDR2 YSYEKL. CDR3 loop: CASSQPVGLAGVSQYF. Here the CDR3 DNA reads TGCGCCAGCAGCCAACCGGTTGGACTAGCGGGGGTTTCGCAGTATTTT.

The genes are TRBV27 and TRBJ1-2, with a possible D match to TRBD1 (5 bases). The CDR3 consists of 13 residues. CDR1 and CDR2 from the germline V gene are MNHEY and SMNVEV (reference sequence). Trimming removed 6 bases at V and 4 bases at J, with 12 bases between. CDR3 coding DNA: TGTGCCAGCAGGAAAGGGACGGGCTATGGCTACACCTTC. Translated, it gives CASRKGTGYGYTF.

The chain is built from TRBV4-2 and TRBJ2-3; D perhaps matches TRBD1 (6 bases). There are 14 residues in the CDR3. Germline-derived CDR1 and CDR2 are LGHNA and YNFKEQ. V dropped 4 bases and J dropped 6 bases, with 14 bases sitting between them. The CDR3 region is CASSPLSQGDTQYF. For the CDR3, the DNA is TGTGCCAGCAGCCCCCTCTCCCAGGGGGATACGCAGTATTTT.

J is TRBJ1-2 and V is TRBV7-6; tentative D call: TRBD1 (5 bases). The germline gives CDR1 SGHVS, CDR2 FNYEAQ. V was trimmed by 0 bases and J by 5 bases, leaving 10 bases between them. This CDR3 spans 14 amino acids. The CDR3 sequence: CASSLAGAGYGYTF. The CDR3, as DNA: TGTGCCAGCAGCTTAGCTGGGGCAGGGTATGGCTACACCTTC.

V is TRBV6-1 and J is TRBJ1-1, with D possibly matching TRBD1 (5 bases). V was shortened by 2 bases and J by 10 bases, with 14 bases between the two germline ends. This CDR3 region has 13 residues. Looked up from germline, CDR1 is MNHNS and CDR2 is SASEGT. The CDR3 DNA reads as TGTGCCAGCAGTGAAAACCGTTCGGGGGGAGCTTTCTTT. This codes for CASSENRSGGAFF.

The chain recombines TRBV29-1 with TRBJ2-7; 14 bases align to TRBD2. Germline CDR1 reads SQVTM; CDR2 reads ANQGSEA. The CDR3 has 15 residues. The V and J ends lost 7 bases and 0 bases, in that order; junction bases with no gene match: 5. Here the CDR3 reads CSGGGTSGSSYEQYF. In DNA form, the CDR3 reads TGCAGCGGGGGCGGGACTAGCGGGAGCTCCTACGAGCAGTACTTC.

The DNA of the CDR3 is TGTGCCAGCCAGGCCGACGAGGTGAACTATGGCTACACCTTC. Encoded protein: CASQADEVNYGYTF. The J gene is TRBJ1-2, the V gene TRBV6-6; D ambiguous. The CDR3 is made up of 14 amino acids. The ends were cut back, 8 bases at V and 2 bases at J, with 15 bases in the middle. Germline V lookup: CDR1 MNHNY, CDR2 SVGAGI (reference sequence).